This is a list of T cell receptor beta chains from one sample in a study of OX40 agonist ivuxolimab in advanced cancers. The assay was immunoSEQ multiplex PCR, and TCRdb's table has in-frame clones only and misses some. The table lists roughly 66,000 clones, less than 90% of them singletons. Specimen: CD4+ or CD8+ T cells sorted from blood, collected in a trial of the OX40 agonist ivuxolimab. Every receptor here comes from an adult with an advanced solid tumor such as melanoma, head and neck, liver or kidney cancer. Each CDR3 is given with its conserved first and last residue. Each record gives: clone size, D gene, J gene, V gene, CDR3 DNA, CDR3 protein. D genes are given only for firm matches. Only some rows state a clone size, as once, few, many or a class for expanded clones.

>few|.|TRBJ1-2|TRBV29-1
TGCAGCGTTGACTCAGGGAACTATGGCTACACCTTC
CSVDSGNYGYTF
>.|.|TRBJ2-7|TRBV7-9
TGTGCCAGCAGCTTATTGACAGGTGGAGTAGACGAGCAGTACTTC
CASSLLTGGVDEQYF
>.|.|TRBJ2-5|TRBV27
TGTGCCAGCAGTATCAAGGACAGAACGAAAGAGACCCAGTACTTC
CASSIKDRTKETQYF
>.|.|TRBJ2-7|TRBV5-1
TGCGCCAGCAGCTTGGAGGGTAGCGGAAGCTCCTACGAGCAGTACTTC
CASSLEGSGSSYEQYF
>.|TRBD2|TRBJ2-1|TRBV4-1
TGCGCCAGCAGCCAAGCCCCTAGCGGGGGGGCCTACAATGAGCAGTTCTTC
CASSQAPSGGAYNEQFF
>.|.|TRBJ1-4|TRBV4-3
TGCGCCAGCAGCCAAGGAACAGCACCCAATGAAAAACTGTTTTTT
CASSQGTAPNEKLFF
>.|TRBD2|TRBJ2-5|TRBV5-6
TGTGCCAGCAGCCCAGGACTAGCGGGGATTTCGGAGACCCAGTACTTC
CASSPGLAGISETQYF
>.|.|TRBJ1-3|TRBV4-2
TGTGCCAGCAGCCAATCCGGGACCCCAACTGGAAACACCATATATTTT
CASSQSGTPTGNTIYF
>.|TRBD2|TRBJ2-3|TRBV28
TGTGCCAGCAGTTCACGAGCGGGAGGGGATACGCAGTATTTT
CASSSRAGGDTQYF
>.|.|TRBJ1-1|TRBV4-2
TGTGCCAGCAGCCAAGTTTTATCAGGGACGTTTAGGAACACTGAAGCTTTCTTT
CASSQVLSGTFRNTEAFF
>.|.|TRBJ2-1|TRBV7-8
TGTGCCAGCAGCTTAGGGGGGCGGAACAATGAGCAGTTCTTC
CASSLGGRNNEQFF
>.|TRBD1|TRBJ2-5|TRBV7-8
TGTGCCAGCAGCCTTGGACGGGACAGGGATGCTGGAGAGACCCAGTACTTC
CASSLGRDRDAGETQYF
>.|TRBD1|TRBJ1-2|TRBV27
TGTGCCAGCAGTTTCGGAGGGACAGGCCTTGGCTACACCTTC
CASSFGGTGLGYTF
>.|.|TRBJ1-5|TRBV2
TGTGCCAGCAGTGACCGGACTCCCCGCCAGCCCCAGCATTTT
CASSDRTPRQPQHF
>.|TRBD2|TRBJ2-7|TRBV11-2
TGTGCCAGCAGTAGCCTAGCGGGAGTCTACGAGCAGTACTTC
CASSSLAGVYEQYF
>.|.|TRBJ1-1|TRBV11-2
TGTGCCAGCAGCCCTGGGTCGGCTTCAAACACTGAAGCTTTCTTT
CASSPGSASNTEAFF
>.|.|TRBJ1-3|TRBV7-8
TGTGCCAGCAGCCCACGTGAGACCGGAAACACCATATATTTT
CASSPRETGNTIYF